The 8 T cell receptor beta chains below were found in one sample sequenced in a study of T cell responses to AZD1222 COVID-19 vaccine (dated by TCRdb to 2020 to 2022). Reading the label with the study, this specimen's time point is: about 28 days (+/-7) after the second vaccine dose. The treatment or condition label here, explained by the study, means: meningococcal conjugate vaccine given as trial control. Receptors were amplified or captured by the immunoSEQ multiplex PCR assay. The clones in this table, taken by TCRdb from immuneACCESS, are in-frame only. Not every clone is retained; where verified, under half of the shortfall comes from an unresolved V gene, and the cause of the rest is unknown. This sample gives some 80,000 clones in total; around three quarters of them show up just once. The ten biggest clones cover 25% to 30% of the sample. Sequences were derived from peripheral blood, sampled 28 days after the second dose of the MenACWY control vaccine. The receptors come from an adult who received the MenACWY meningococcal vaccine as a control.

This clone has a single count. The V gene is TRBV7-8, the J gene TRBJ2-1, with 16 positions matching TRBD2. The CDR3 covers 19 residues. V dropped 5 bases and J dropped 4; count of bases not matched to a gene: 11. Germline V gene data show CDR1 as SGHVS and CDR2 as FQNEAQ. The CDR3 is CASSKPGLAGGRPYNEQFF. CDR3 coding DNA: TGTGCCAGCAGCAAACCGGGACTAGCGGGGGGGCGCCCTTACAATGAGCAGTTCTTC.

Notes on this clone: This same CDR3 is encoded by further DNA sequences in the sample. V is TRBV5-4 and J is TRBJ1-3, with D uncertain. Trimming removed 0 bases from V and 0 bases from J, with 4 bases in between. The CDR3 is 14 residues long. Looked up from germline, CDR1 is SGHNT and CDR2 is YYREEE (reference sequence). CDR3 coding DNA: TGTGCCAGCAGCTTGGATCCCTCTGGAAACACCATATATTTT. Translated: CASSLDPSGNTIYF.

This chain joins TRBV7-3 and TRBJ2-5; TRBD2 matches at 9 bases. Per the germline V gene, CDR1 is SGHTA and CDR2 is FQGTGA. The CDR3 loop spans 15 amino acids. V lost 5 bases, J lost 3 bases, and 7 bases stayed unmatched. CDR3: CASSPTGLAEETQYF. As DNA, the CDR3 is TGTGCCAGCAGCCCAACGGGACTAGCCGAAGAGACCCAGTACTTC.

The J gene is TRBJ2-1, the V gene TRBV18, with 11 nucleotides matching TRBD2. Per the germline V gene, CDR1 is KGHSH and CDR2 is LQKENI. V was pared by 9 bases and J by 7 bases, with 5 bases of the junction left unmatched. The CDR3 runs to 13 residues. CDR3 nucleotides: TGTGCCAGTTCGAGGACTAGCGGGAATGAGCAGTTCTTC. It is translated as CASSRTSGNEQFF.

This chain uses TRBV7-6 with TRBJ1-1; tentatively, D is TRBD1 (6 bases). Trimming pared 1 base from V and 11 bases from J, leaving 20 bases between. The germline V gene encodes CDR1 SGHVS and CDR2 FNYEAQ. CDR3 length equals 15 residues. This CDR3 reads CASSLGLGGADSAFF. DNA for the CDR3: TGTGCCAGCAGCTTAGGTCTTGGGGGGGCGGACTCTGCTTTCTTT.

The chain links TRBV5-5 to TRBJ1-6, with D tentatively TRBD1 (6 bases). V was clipped by 4 bases and J by 11 bases, with 13 bases between them. Germline V gives CDR1 SGHKS, CDR2 YYEKEE (reference sequence). CDR3 length: 13 amino acids. The CDR3 sequence is CASSPYRDAPLHF. As DNA, the CDR3 is TGTGCCAGCAGCCCCTACAGGGACGCACCCCTCCACTTT.

This chain uses TRBV28 with TRBJ1-3, with D perhaps matching TRBD1 (6 bases). The V and J ends lost 3 bases and 2 bases respectively, with 14 bases between them. CDR1 MDHEN and CDR2 SYDVKM come from the germline V gene. CDR3 length: 16 residues. CDR3 amino acids: CASSLAGGFTGNTIYF. DNA for the CDR3: TGTGCCAGCAGTTTGGCGGGGGGCTTCACTGGAAACACCATATATTTT.

This sequence joins TRBV3-1 (or the pseudogene TRBV3-2) and TRBJ2-2; the D gene could be TRBD1 or TRBD2 (5 bases each). This CDR3 is 14 amino acids long. Trimming took 1 base from V and 3 from J, leaving 6 bases between them. Germline V gene lookup returns CDR1 LGHDT and CDR2 YNNKEL (reference sequence). The CDR3 sequence: CASSQGGDTGELFF. The CDR3 DNA is TGTGCCAGCAGCCAAGGAGGGGACACCGGGGAGCTGTTTTTT.